A selection of T cell receptor beta chains follows, all from one sample in a study of blood T cell repertoires in COVID-19. Clones were sequenced by immunoSEQ multiplex PCR, and TCRdb holds only the in-frame ones, with some missing. The table lists approximately 200,000 clones, 75% to 85% of them singletons. Sequenced material: peripheral blood. The receptors were gathered from a middle-aged woman with COVID-19, enrolled during active disease. CDR3s leave out the opening cysteine and the closing phenylalanine or tryptophan. Clone size is shown for a subset of rows, as once, few, many or a class of expanded clone.

V gene,J gene,clone size,CDR3 protein
TRBV30,TRBJ2-6,NA,AWFRTGTGANVLT
TRBV3-1/TRBV3-2,TRBJ2-3,NA,ASSQADTQY
TRBV11-3,TRBJ2-7,NA,ASSLRGAMDEQY
TRBV6-6,TRBJ2-1,NA,ASSPPGLGSSYNEQF
TRBV5-1,TRBJ2-3,once,ASSLGLLVLPTDTQY
TRBV5-4,TRBJ2-3,NA,ASSFAPGTGDTQY
TRBV6-1,TRBJ1-1,NA,ASSELNGVNTEAF
TRBV9,TRBJ1-1,NA,ASSVGTGRTEAF
TRBV6-5,TRBJ1-6,NA,ASSFGDREYSPLH
TRBV30,TRBJ1-1,NA,AWSPTANTEAF
TRBV6-5,TRBJ2-7,NA,ASNLAGGPYEQY
TRBV19,TRBJ2-1,NA,ASSRGQLAYNEQF
TRBV4-1,TRBJ1-5,NA,ASGQPAEQYQPQH
TRBV5-5,TRBJ1-5,NA,ASSLEGYSQGGQPQH
TRBV19,TRBJ2-2,once,ASSFQGSTGELF
TRBV28,TRBJ2-3,NA,ASSPLDTSTDTQY
TRBV13,TRBJ1-6,NA,ASTDRVTSYNSPLH
TRBV3-1/TRBV3-2,TRBJ1-5,NA,ASSQGGQPQH
TRBV7-9,TRBJ1-1,NA,ASSPRTGGYGMNTEAF
TRBV5-1,TRBJ2-3,NA,ASSPRGQTSTDTQY
TRBV2,TRBJ2-5,NA,ASSAQRGGQETQY
TRBV5-6,TRBJ1-5,NA,ASSLLTEGIGNQPQH
TRBV30,TRBJ1-5,NA,AWSVQVGSNQPQH
TRBV7-2,TRBJ1-5,few,ASSLVPSGNQPQH
TRBV6-2/TRBV6-3,TRBJ2-3,NA,ASSYPTTSGSEIDTQY
TRBV18,TRBJ1-2,NA,ASSPIDRPIYGYT
TRBV5-4,TRBJ2-6,few,ASSLAHDSGSGANVLT
TRBV19,TRBJ1-3,NA,ASSLRGFYSGNTIY
TRBV4-2,TRBJ2-7,NA,ASSQGTGVYEQY
TRBV5-4,TRBJ1-5,few,ASSLGGTGGAGPQH
TRBV2,TRBJ2-2,once,ASSSIFGGGVPGELF
TRBV19,TRBJ1-1,NA,ASSRDRGNTEAF
TRBV5-1,TRBJ2-3,NA,ASSFRASGGQSTQY
TRBV5-1,TRBJ1-4,NA,ASREGSNEKLF
TRBV5-1,TRBJ2-3,NA,ASSYGQGSTDTQY
TRBV2,TRBJ1-1,NA,ASSEDGNTEAF
TRBV2,TRBJ2-7,NA,ASWDPGLKYEQY
TRBV7-9,TRBJ1-2,few,ASSPLGQHGYT
TRBV10-1,TRBJ2-1,NA,ASSDGSGNNEQF
TRBV5-1,TRBJ2-7,NA,ASSLVSSGRHHEQY
TRBV7-9,TRBJ1-2,NA,ASSSTQVRYT
TRBV6-5,TRBJ2-7,NA,ASSTNRYEQY
TRBV7-3,TRBJ2-2,NA,ASSLQVSTGELF
TRBV18,TRBJ1-4,NA,ASSQDRTTNEKLF
TRBV7-3,TRBJ2-1,once,ASTTSMSNEQF
TRBV7-2,TRBJ1-3,NA,ASSSGQGTGNTIY
TRBV6-1,TRBJ1-4,few,ASSSQDATNEKLF
TRBV12-3/TRBV12-4,TRBJ1-1,once,ASSGAGEAF
TRBV7-9,TRBJ1-1,NA,ASSQSWTTEAF
TRBV5-1,TRBJ2-1,NA,ASSLQSNSYNEQF
TRBV7-9,TRBJ2-1,NA,ASSWGLAVSNEQF
TRBV13,TRBJ2-7,NA,ASSDGQGGYEQY
TRBV6-4,TRBJ2-3,many,ASSETGEEDTQY
TRBV7-2,TRBJ1-6,once,ASRSGQHNSPLH
TRBV18,TRBJ2-7,NA,ASSQIAGEVNEQY
TRBV30,TRBJ2-7,NA,AFIGKGRSYEQY
TRBV6-1,TRBJ2-3,NA,ASSELAGALDTQY
TRBV11-2,TRBJ1-1,NA,ASSLGYGRPTEAF
TRBV6-5,TRBJ1-2,once,ASTTGRGDYGYT
TRBV7-3,TRBJ2-7,NA,ASTQPKGRRGNYEQY